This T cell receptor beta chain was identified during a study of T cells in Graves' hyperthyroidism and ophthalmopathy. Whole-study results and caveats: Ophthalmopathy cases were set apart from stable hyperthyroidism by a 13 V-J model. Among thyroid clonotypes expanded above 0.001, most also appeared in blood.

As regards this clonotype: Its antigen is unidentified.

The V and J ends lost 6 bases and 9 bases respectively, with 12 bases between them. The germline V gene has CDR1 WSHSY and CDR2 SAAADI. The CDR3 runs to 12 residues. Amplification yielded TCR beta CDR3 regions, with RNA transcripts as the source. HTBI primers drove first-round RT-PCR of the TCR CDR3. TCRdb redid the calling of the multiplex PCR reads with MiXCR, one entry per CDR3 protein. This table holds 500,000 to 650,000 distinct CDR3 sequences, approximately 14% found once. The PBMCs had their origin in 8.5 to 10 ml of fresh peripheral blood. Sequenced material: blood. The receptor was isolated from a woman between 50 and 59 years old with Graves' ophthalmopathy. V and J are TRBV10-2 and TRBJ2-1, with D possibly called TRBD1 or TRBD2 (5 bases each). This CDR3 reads CASRGERGEQFF. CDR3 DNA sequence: TGCGCCAGCAGGGGGGAGAGGGGTGAGCAGTTCTTC.